This T cell receptor (beta chain) was captured by sequencing in a study of cytomegalovirus exposure and HLA in healthy donors (dated by TCRdb to the late 2010s). In terms of the full investigation: An earlier analysis of several hundred of the donors reported approximately 290 Gb of sequence data and 100 million to 130 million unique TCR beta sequences from about 179 million T cells. The study aimed to test whether signatures of past pathogen exposure could be identified by cataloging public T cell receptors. Alongside the repertoire data, information on donor age, sex, ethnicity and CMV serostatus was compiled. To decide whether each TCR beta V gene segment behaved as functional or pseudogenic, an earlier analysis of some 580 of the donors relied on high-throughput TCR beta sequencing. In the later analysis, no new phenotypic data were used to find candidate immune exposures; instead, reliance was placed on TCR beta sequences and their occurrence across donors. Class I and class II HLA loci were covered by the typing at four-digit resolution. Every repertoire in the discovery cohort had been generated on one and the same sequencing platform. Typing coverage differed by locus: A, B, C, DRB1 and DQB1 were typed in about 620-630 donors, DQA1 in 500 to 550, DPA1 in some 570, and DPB1 in 400 to 490. A later genetic analysis used genome-wide SNP genotypes for about 55% of the 666 donors, treating that subset as a discovery cohort. The study profiled the T cell repertoires of 550 to 700 subjects by immunosequencing and related them to cytomegalovirus serostatus. A later analysis re-analyzed previously published TCR beta repertoires from 600 to 850 donors and added high-resolution HLA genotyping to study TCR occurrence patterns. High-throughput TCR immunosequencing, statistical association of individual TCRs with disease status, and machine learning were combined to predict cytomegalovirus infection status. On average, roughly 250,000 unique TCR beta nucleotide sequences were sequenced per donor among roughly 430 genotyped donors of the cohort, with roughly 18% of those sequences being non-productive. A separate validation cohort of approximately 120 different subjects was used in addition to the 666-subject first cohort. Roughly five DR-DQ haplotypes were handled as single units for association and clustering because linkage in the cohort was strong. Roughly 300 gigabases of sequencing data and around 88 million unique TCR sequences made up an early release that covered about 640 HLA-typed donors. Among the roughly 430 genotyped donors, around 81% belonged to the genetic ancestry cluster associated with self-reported Caucasian donors. What the authors observed across the whole study: A few of the identified cytomegalovirus-associated TCR beta chains were confirmed in vitro to be specific for cytomegalovirus antigens. The study listed 150 to 200 TCR beta chains as associated with cytomegalovirus. A group of highly shared sequence variants was considered likely to be a technical artifact of the sequencing pipeline. In this cohort, only TCR beta chains were sequenced, and detectable features were limited by the absence of alpha or paired-chain data. The 87-base-pair reads could not distinguish some IMGT-functional V segments, including TRBV6-2 and TRBV6-3, so those segments were excluded. The authors suggested that the approach could potentially be extended to other disease states and immunological phenotypes. A later analysis found that TCR association rates varied across HLA loci, with DRB1 alleles showing the most associated TCRs and HLA-C alleles the fewest. V-gene and J-gene trimming of TCR beta chains was associated with a missense DCLRE1C variant in a later genetic analysis, and the association was replicated in an independent cohort. A further reported finding was that TCR beta sequences accurately predicted the HLA-A and HLA-B alleles for most subjects in the first cohort. In both the original and validation cohorts, the classifier was reported to diagnose cytomegalovirus status with high specificity and sensitivity. Linkage disequilibrium might explain the correlated functional status among segregating V segments, but an unknown experimental factor could not be ruled out. Because HLA typing was missing for some donors at each locus, association tests included only the typed subset. Immune exposure information for the cohort was limited to CMV serostatus. Sequencing depth was assumed to be roughly uniform across donors in the presence/absence analyses, though that assumption may not hold. Strong co-occurrence of HLA alleles, especially DR and DQ, made assigning TCR associations to individual alleles difficult. Across donors, most TCR sequences were observed very rarely, whereas some public TCRs were present in many individuals. In a later analysis, 16,951 TCR beta sequences were associated with specific HLA alleles at a false discovery rate of 0.05. The earlier analysis of a few hundred of the donors excluded some 16 rarely observed V segments, including chromosome 9 orphons, because counts were too low. According to a later analysis, parvovirus B19, influenza, CMV and Epstein-Barr virus appeared linked to several top co-occurrence clusters. Most CMV-associated TCR beta chains appeared to be HLA-restricted in a later analysis, and the HLA associations seemed to be driven largely by CMV exposure. An earlier analysis of around 600 of the donors showed that most TCR beta V segments appeared in productive rearrangements either about 87% or about 30% of the time, which broadly matched IMGT annotations. Compared with equally common non-associated chains, HLA-associated TCR beta chains in a later analysis were more clonally expanded and had lower generation probabilities. A later genetic analysis reported fewer N-insertions in productive TCRs among donors in an Asian-associated ancestry cluster than the roughly 620-donor mean.

With regard to this clone: Its antigen is not yet known. There are no base qualities to consult, and no much larger clone falls within one base.

Library creation used the immunoSEQ multiplex PCR assay. The multiplex PCR relied on a mix of 60 forward primers for TCR Vbeta segments and 13 reverse primers for TCR Jbeta segments. A multiplex PCR assay on genomic DNA amplified the CDR3 region of rearranged TCR beta genes. On the Illumina HiSeq System, the amplified TCR beta libraries were sequenced as 87-base-pair reads. The authors processed their data as follows. A later analysis counted about 82 million unique TCR beta chains across the 700 or so repertoires, and roughly 10 million of these chains were shared by at least two donors. To remove PCR and sequencing errors, raw reads were error-corrected and collapsed into unique sequences using a nearest-neighbor algorithm that merged closely related sequences. CDR3 sequences were aligned to IMGT reference sequences to assign V, D and J gene segments. For a sequence to be retained, at least a six-nucleotide match to both a V gene segment and a J gene segment was required. Rearrangements were called productive when the CDR3 lacked stop codons and stayed in frame with V and J; all others were non-productive. Following IMGT convention, CDR3 was defined as the stretch from the second conserved V-encoded cysteine to the conserved J-encoded phenylalanine. In an earlier analysis of 550 to 650 of the donors, sequences lacking an unambiguous match to a single V gene segment were excluded. An earlier analysis of a few hundred of the donors classified V segments as functional when productive rearrangements were above 56.7% and as segregating when the standard deviation between donors was above 5%. To diagnose cytomegalovirus status from the catalog of TCR beta chain sequences, a statistical classification framework was built. V and J gene assignment, in a later analysis, came from comparing TCR nucleotide sequences with IMGT/GENE-DB human TR gene sequences. Using the TCRdist pipeline, a later analysis assigned CDR3 sequences along with most-parsimonious VDJ recombination scenarios. A later analysis defined each TCR beta chain by its CDR3 amino acid sequence plus V-gene family, and excluded reads lacking a unique V-gene family. A later analysis removed roughly 590 highly shared, low-generation-probability nucleotide sequences to deal with suspected cross-contamination and a sequencing artifact. A later analysis calculated a clonal expansion index for each public chain from normalized within-repertoire ranks of inferred template counts. In a later analysis, generation probabilities were computed using a VDJ recombination model fitted to out-of-frame rearrangements, and the results were checked against IGoR. In a later analysis, hypergeometric tests were used to score TCR-TCR, TCR-HLA and TCR-CMV co-occurrence, with a repertoire-size bias correction applied to TCR pairs. A later analysis estimated false discovery rates by permuting HLA or CMV assignments 20 times. In a later analysis, co-occurring TCRs were grouped using DBSCAN, and TCRdist sequence similarity was added for clustering within HLA-allele-positive subsets. Repertoires with fewer than 30,000 or more than 120,000 public chains were left out of co-occurrence clustering, as were five repertoires with anomalous nucleotide sharing. Entries here come from immuneACCESS through TCRdb and include only in-frame sequences with V and J called. Some clones fail to appear in such tables; in the studies checked, an unresolved V gene covers under half of the shortfall, and the cause of the remainder is unknown. That table is the source of V, J and clone size, and D and trimming were worked out from the DNA. This sample comprises 95,000 to 100,000 clones, roughly 85% of them detected only once. Clones ranked in the top ten supply approximately 3.9% of the sample.

Including cysteine and phenylalanine, the CDR3 has 15 amino acids. Here the CDR3 DNA is all that survives: 45 bases in frame from base 1. The trim is 1 base for V and 2 bases for J, with a gap of 11 bases between the germline ends. Taken from the germline V gene (reference sequence), the CDR1 and CDR2 loops are SGHNT and YYREEE. The cohort consisted of approximately 690 healthy bone marrow donors. Cohort members were all nominally healthy when sampled, although unrecorded immune exposures were likely present. The donor was CMV seronegative and was included in the group of approximately 350 seronegative cohort members. A peripheral blood sample was collected from each donor, and TCR beta sequencing was performed on peripheral blood mononuclear cells. Genomic DNA extraction from the blood cell samples was performed with the Qiagen DNeasy Blood Extraction Kit.

The sequence was obtained from a man aged 25 to 40 in good health and CMV-seronegative. The chain links TRBV5-4 with TRBJ2-3; tentative D gene TRBD2, with 6 bases matching. The sequenced material came from PBMCs. The nucleotide sequence reads as follows: TGTGCCAGCAGCTTGACTAGCCAGACCACAGATACGCAGTATTTT. Its amino acids are CASSLTSQTTDTQYF.